The clone carrying this TCR beta chain was picked up one time. Its specificity is unknown. The data were obtained in a study of response to subunit inactivated influenza vaccine. Findings and limits, study-wide: New T cells are recruited in small numbers by each seasonal influenza vaccination, according to the authors' suggestion.

CDR1 is MNHEY, CDR2 SVGEGT, per germline. This CDR3 has 14 amino acids. V shed 8 bases and J shed 6 bases, with 19 bases lying between them. TCRdb re-analysed the RT-PCR reads in MiXCR, keeping a single row per CDR3 protein. The table has about 500,000 distinct CDR3 sequences, 10% to 15% seen once; the top ten hold around 14%. This TCR came from a man aged 45 to 65 who received an inactivated influenza vaccine. Specimen: PBMCs from blood, collected about 40 days after vaccination. The V call is TRBV6-2 or TRBV6-3, the J call TRBJ2-5, with D tentatively TRBD2 (5 bases). The CDR3 spells CASRLPGETKTQYF. Here the CDR3 DNA reads TGTGCCAGCCGCCTCCCCGGGGAGACGAAGACCCAGTACTTC.